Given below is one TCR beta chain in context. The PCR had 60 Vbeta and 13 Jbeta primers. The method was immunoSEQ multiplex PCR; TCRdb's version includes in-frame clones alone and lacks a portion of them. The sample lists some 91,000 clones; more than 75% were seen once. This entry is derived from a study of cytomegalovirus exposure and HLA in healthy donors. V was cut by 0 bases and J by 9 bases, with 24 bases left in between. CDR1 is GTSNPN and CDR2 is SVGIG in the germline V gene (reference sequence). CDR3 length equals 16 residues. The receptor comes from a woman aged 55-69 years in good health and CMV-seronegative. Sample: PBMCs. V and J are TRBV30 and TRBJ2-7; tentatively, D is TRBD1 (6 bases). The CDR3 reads CAWSVLRQGSSTGQYF. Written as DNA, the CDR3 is TGTGCCTGGAGTGTGTTACGGCAGGGGTCCAGTACGGGGCAGTACTTC.